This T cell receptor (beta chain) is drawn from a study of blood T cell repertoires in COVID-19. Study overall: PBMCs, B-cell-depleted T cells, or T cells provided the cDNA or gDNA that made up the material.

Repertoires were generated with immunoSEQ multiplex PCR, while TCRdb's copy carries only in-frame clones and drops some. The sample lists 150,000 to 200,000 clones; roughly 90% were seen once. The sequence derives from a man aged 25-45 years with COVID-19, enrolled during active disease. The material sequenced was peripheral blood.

The CDR3, as DNA: TGTGCCAGCAGCGTCTTACGGGAGACTGAAGCTTTCTTT. Its translation is CASSVLRETEAFF. The V call is TRBV9, the J call TRBJ1-1; D call uncertain. CDR1 is SGDLS, CDR2 YYNGEE, per germline. Trimming removed 2 bases from V and 5 bases from J, with 10 bases in between. CDR3 size: 13 residues.